Detailed here is one T cell receptor (beta chain). PCR was performed a second time for about 7 to 12 cycles using a sample-barcoded 5' primer and a J-beta primer mix. There were at least 3 million CDR3-containing paired-end reads obtained from each sample. TCRdb fed the 5' RACE reads into MiXCR, producing one record per CDR3 protein. The data show about 1.6 million distinct CDR3 sequences, roughly 32% seen once. This entry is derived from a study of blood T cells in healthy people across ages. CDR1 SEHNR and CDR2 FQNEAQ come from the germline V gene (reference sequence). The CDR3 spans 10 residues. V was clipped by 5 bases and J by 7 bases, with 5 bases between them.

The specimen was blood. The rearrangement uses TRBV7-9 and TRBJ1-1; D call uncertain. This sequence was found in a woman aged 30 to 39 in good health. DNA for the CDR3: TGTGCCAGCAGCCCTAATGAAGCTTTCTTT. Protein sequence: CASSPNEAFF.